This T cell receptor beta chain stems from a study of technical replicates of blood from a few donors. Sequencing was performed with immunoSEQ multiplex PCR; in TCRdb, only in-frame clones are kept and a portion is missing. The table includes about 80,000 clones, 80% to 95% detected once. This clone was found a few times. The CDR3 is made up of 14 amino acids. Per germline, CDR1 LGHNA and CDR2 YNFKEQ. Trimming removed 4 bases from V and 5 bases from J, with 11 bases in between. This sequence joins TRBV4-2 and TRBJ1-4, with D uncertain. The clonotype originates from a human donor in good health. The specimen was T cells isolated from PBMCs. CDR3 protein: CASSRNRGNEKLFF. Here the CDR3 DNA reads TGTGCCAGCAGCCGCAATAGAGGGAATGAAAAACTGTTTTTT.